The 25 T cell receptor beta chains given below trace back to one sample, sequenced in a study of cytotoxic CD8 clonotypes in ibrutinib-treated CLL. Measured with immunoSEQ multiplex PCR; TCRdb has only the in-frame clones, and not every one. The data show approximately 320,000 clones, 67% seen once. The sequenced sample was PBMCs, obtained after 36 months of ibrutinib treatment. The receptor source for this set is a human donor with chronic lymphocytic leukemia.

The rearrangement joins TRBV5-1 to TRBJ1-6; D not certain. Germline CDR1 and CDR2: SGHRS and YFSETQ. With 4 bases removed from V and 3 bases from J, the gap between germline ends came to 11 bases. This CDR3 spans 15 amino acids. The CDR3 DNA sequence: TGCGCCAGCAGCCCAGAGGGCCACTATAATTCACCCCTCCACTTT. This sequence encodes CASSPEGHYNSPLHF.

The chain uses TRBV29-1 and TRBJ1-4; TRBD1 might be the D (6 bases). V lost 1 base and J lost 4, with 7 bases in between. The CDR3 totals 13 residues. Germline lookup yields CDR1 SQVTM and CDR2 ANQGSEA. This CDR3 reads CSVEADSNEKLFF. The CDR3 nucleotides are TGCAGCGTTGAAGCGGACAGTAATGAAAAACTGTTTTTT.

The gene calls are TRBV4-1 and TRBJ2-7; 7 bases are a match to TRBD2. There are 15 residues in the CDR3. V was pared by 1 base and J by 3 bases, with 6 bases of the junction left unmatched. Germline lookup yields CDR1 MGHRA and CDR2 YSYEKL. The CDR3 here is CASSQVYGRRYEQYF. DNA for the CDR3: TGCGCCAGCAGCCAAGTTTACGGGAGGCGCTACGAGCAGTACTTC.

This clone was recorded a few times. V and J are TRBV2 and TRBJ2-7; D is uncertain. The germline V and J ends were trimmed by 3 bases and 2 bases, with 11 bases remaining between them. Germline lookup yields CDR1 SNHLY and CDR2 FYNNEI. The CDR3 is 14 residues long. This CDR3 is CASSDKAKAYEQYF. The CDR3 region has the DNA TGTGCCAGCAGTGATAAGGCAAAGGCCTACGAGCAGTACTTC. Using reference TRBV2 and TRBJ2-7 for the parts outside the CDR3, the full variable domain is EPEVTQTPSHQVTQMGQEVILRCVPISNHLYFYWYRQILGQKVEFLVSFYNNEISEKSEIFDDQFSVERPDGSNFTLKIRSTKLEDSAMYFCASSDKAKAYEQYFGPGTRLTVT.

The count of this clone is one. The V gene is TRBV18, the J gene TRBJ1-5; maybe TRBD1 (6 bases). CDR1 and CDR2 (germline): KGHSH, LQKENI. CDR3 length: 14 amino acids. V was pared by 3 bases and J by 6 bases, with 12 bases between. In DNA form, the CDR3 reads TGTGCCAGCTCACCCGAAGGGGGTGGTCAGCCCCAGCATTTT. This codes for CASSPEGGGQPQHF.

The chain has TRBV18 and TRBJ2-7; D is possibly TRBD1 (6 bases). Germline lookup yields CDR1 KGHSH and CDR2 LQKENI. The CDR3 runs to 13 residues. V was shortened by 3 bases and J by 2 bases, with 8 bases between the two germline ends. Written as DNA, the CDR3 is TGTGCCAGCTCACCCGGGACAACCTACGAGCAGTACTTC. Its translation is CASSPGTTYEQYF. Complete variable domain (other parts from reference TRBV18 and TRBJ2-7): NAGVMQNPRHLVRRRGQEARLRCSPMKGHSHVYWYRQLPEEGLKFMVYLQKENIIDESGMPKERFSAEFPKEGPSILRIQQVVRGDSAAYFCASSPGTTYEQYFGPGTRLTVT.

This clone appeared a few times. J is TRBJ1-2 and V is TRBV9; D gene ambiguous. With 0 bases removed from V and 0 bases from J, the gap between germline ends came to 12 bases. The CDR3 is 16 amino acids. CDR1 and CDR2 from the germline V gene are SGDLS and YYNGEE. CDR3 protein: CASSVASRLTNYGYTF. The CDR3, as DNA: TGTGCCAGCAGCGTAGCGAGCAGGCTGACTAACTATGGCTACACCTTC.

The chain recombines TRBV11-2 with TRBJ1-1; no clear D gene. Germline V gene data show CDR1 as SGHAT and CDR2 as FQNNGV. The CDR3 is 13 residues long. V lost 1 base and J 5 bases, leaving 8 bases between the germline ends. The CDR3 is CASSLVAGTEAFF. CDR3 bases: TGTGCCAGCAGCTTAGTTGCGGGGACTGAAGCTTTCTTT.

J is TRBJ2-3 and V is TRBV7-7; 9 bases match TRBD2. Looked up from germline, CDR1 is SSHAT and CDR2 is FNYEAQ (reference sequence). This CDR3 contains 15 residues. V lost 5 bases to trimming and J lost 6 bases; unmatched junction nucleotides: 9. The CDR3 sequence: CASSPVGSGGDTQYF. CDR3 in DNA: TGTGCCAGCAGCCCGGTGGGTAGCGGGGGCGATACGCAGTATTTT.

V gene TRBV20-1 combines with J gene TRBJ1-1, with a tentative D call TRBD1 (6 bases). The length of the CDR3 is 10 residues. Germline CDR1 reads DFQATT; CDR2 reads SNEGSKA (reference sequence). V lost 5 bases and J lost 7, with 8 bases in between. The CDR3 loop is CSALGGEAFF. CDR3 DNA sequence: TGCAGTGCTCTAGGGGGTGAAGCTTTCTTT.

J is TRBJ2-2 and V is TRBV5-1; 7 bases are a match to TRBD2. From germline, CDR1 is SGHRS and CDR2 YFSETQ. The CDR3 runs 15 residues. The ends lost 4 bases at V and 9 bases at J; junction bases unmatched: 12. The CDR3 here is CASSLRGESARELFF. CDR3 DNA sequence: TGCGCCAGCAGCCTACGGGGGGAGTCGGCCCGGGAGCTGTTTTTT.

CDR3 residues: CASSVELAGNTGELFF. For the CDR3, the DNA is TGTGCCAGCAGCGTAGAACTAGCGGGAAACACCGGGGAGCTGTTTTTT. This sequence joins TRBV9 and TRBJ2-2, with 10 bases matching TRBD2. This CDR3 has 16 amino acids. J was trimmed by 2 bases and V by 0 bases; bases with no gene match: 1. Germline CDR1 reads SGDLS; CDR2 reads YYNGEE.

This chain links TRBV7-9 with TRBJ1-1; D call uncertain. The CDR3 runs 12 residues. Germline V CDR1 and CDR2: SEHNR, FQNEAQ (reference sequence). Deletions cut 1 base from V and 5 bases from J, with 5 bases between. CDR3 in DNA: TGTGCCAGCAGCTTAGTCGAGACTGAAGCTTTCTTT. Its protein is CASSLVETEAFF.

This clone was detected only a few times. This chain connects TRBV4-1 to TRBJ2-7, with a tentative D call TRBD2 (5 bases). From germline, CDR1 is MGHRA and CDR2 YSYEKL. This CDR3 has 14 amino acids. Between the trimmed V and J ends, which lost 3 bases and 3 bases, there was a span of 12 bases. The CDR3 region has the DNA TGCGCCAGCAGCCACCTGGCCCGGGACTACGAGCAGTACTTC. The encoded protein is CASSHLARDYEQYF.

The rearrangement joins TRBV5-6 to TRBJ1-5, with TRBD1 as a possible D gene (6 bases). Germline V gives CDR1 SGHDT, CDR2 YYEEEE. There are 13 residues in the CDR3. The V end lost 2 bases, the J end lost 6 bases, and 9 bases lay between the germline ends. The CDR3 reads CASSLGQFQPQHF. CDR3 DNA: TGTGCCAGCAGCTTAGGACAGTTTCAGCCCCAGCATTTT.

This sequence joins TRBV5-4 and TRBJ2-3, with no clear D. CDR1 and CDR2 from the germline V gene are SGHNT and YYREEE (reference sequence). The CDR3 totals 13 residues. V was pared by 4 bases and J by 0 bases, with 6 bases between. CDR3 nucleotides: TGTGCCAGCAGCCGAACTAGCACAGATACGCAGTATTTT. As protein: CASSRTSTDTQYF.

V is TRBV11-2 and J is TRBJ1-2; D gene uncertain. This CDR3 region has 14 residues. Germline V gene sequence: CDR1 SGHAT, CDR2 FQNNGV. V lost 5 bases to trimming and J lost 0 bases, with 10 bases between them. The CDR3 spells CASSPETSNYGYTF. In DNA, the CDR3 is TGTGCCAGCAGCCCAGAGACTTCTAACTATGGCTACACCTTC.

The CDR3 spells CASSVLPGTLSADTQYF. The CDR3 DNA reads as TGTGCCAGCAGCGTCCTCCCCGGGACACTATCCGCAGATACGCAGTATTTT. The rearrangement joins TRBV9 to TRBJ2-3; the D gene is possibly TRBD1 (6 bases). This CDR3 has 17 residues. V lost 2 bases to trimming and J lost 4 bases, with 20 bases between them. Germline V gives CDR1 SGDLS, CDR2 YYNGEE.

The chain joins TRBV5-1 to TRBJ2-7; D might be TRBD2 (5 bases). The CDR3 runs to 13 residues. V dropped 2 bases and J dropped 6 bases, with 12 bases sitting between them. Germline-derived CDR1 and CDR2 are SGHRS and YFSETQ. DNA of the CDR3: TGCGCCAGCAGCTTCTTGAGGGATTCCGAGCAGTACTTC. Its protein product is CASSFLRDSEQYF. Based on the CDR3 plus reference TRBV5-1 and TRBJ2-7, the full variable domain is KAGVTQTPRYLIKTRGQQVTLSCSPISGHRSVSWYQQTPGQGLQFLFEYFSETQRNKGNFPGRFSGRQFSNSRSEMNVSTLELGDSALYLCASSFLRDSEQYFGPGTRLTVT.

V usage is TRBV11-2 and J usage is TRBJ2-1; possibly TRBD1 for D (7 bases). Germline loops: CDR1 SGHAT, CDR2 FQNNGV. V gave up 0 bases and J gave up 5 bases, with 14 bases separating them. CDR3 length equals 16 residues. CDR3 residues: CASSLERQGGHNEQFF. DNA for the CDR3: TGTGCCAGCAGCTTAGAAAGACAGGGAGGCCACAATGAGCAGTTCTTC.

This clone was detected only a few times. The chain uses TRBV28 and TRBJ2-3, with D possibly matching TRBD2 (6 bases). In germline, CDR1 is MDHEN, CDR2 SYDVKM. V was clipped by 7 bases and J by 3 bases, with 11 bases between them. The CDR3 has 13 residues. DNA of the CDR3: TGTGCCAGCAACGGTGGGGGGACAGATACGCAGTATTTT. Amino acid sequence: CASNGGGTDTQYF.

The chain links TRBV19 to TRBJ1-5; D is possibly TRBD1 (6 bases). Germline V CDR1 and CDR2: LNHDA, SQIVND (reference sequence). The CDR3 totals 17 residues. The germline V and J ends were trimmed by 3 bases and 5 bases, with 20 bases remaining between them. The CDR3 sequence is CASSIRRGVPYDQPQHF. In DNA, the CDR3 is TGTGCCAGTAGTATCAGGAGGGGGGTCCCTTACGATCAGCCCCAGCATTTT.

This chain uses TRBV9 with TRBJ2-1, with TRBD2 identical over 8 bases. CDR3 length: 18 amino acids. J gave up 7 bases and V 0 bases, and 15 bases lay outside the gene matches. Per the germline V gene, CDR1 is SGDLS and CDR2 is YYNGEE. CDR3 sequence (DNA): TGTGCCAGCAGCGTAGCCTCCGTAGCGGGAATGGTCCGGAATGAGCAGTTCTTC. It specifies CASSVASVAGMVRNEQFF. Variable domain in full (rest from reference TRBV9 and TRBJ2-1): DSGVTQTPKHLITATGQRVTLRCSPRSGDLSVYWYQQSLDQGLQFLIQYYNGEERAKGNILERFSAQQFPDLHSELNLSSLELGDSALYFCASSVASVAGMVRNEQFFGPGTRLTVL.

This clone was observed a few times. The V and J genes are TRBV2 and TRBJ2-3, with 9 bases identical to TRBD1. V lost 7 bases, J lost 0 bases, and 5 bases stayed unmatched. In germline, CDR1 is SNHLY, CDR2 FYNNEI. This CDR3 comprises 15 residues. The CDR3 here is CASITGGLSTDTQYF. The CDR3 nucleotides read TGTGCCAGCATAACAGGGGGCCTCAGCACAGATACGCAGTATTTT.

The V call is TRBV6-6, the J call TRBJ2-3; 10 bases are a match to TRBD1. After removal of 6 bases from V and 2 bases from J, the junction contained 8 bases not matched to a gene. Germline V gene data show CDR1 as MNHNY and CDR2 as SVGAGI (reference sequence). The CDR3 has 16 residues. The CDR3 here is CASRADRGLPTDTQYF. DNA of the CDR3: TGTGCCAGCAGGGCCGACAGGGGGCTCCCCACAGATACGCAGTATTTT.